This T cell receptor beta chain came from a study of naive and memory T cell subsets. The CDR3 contains 16 residues. After removal of 0 bases from V and 4 bases from J, the junction contained 5 bases not matched to a gene. Germline CDR1 SEHNR, CDR2 FQNEAQ (reference sequence). Details on this clonotype: What it recognizes is unknown.

Two oligonucleotides, mixed equimolar, formed the beta constant-region primer covering TRBC1 and TRBC2. Four rounds of PCR amplified the ligated cDNA using nested alpha and beta constant-region primers plus SP2. From the UMI-ligation and nested PCR reads, TCRdb called clonotypes with MiXCR, one entry per CDR3 protein. Among approximately 90,000 distinct CDR3 sequences listed, over 9% were seen once. Cells stained for CD3, CD4, CD8, CD45RA and CD27 were sorted into four subsets. Findings of the study overall: From naive to CM, EM and EMRA, diversity decreased and Gini increased. Especially in CD8 cells, naive repertoires contained a few larger clonotypes, possibly CD45RA-re-expressing memory cells. Over 85% of naive TCR sequences appeared only once, unlike memory subsets.

This TCR was recovered from a human donor in good health. The chain combines TRBV7-9 with TRBJ1-3, with 8 bases that match TRBD1. Sequences were obtained from naive CD4+ T cells from blood. The CDR3 spells CASSLAQGARGNTIYF. The CDR3 DNA reads as TGTGCCAGCAGCTTAGCGCAGGGGGCGCGCGGAAACACCATATATTTT.